This entry features one TCR beta chain sequence. Its specificity is unknown. The CDR3 loop spans 13 amino acids. V was cut by 6 bases and J by 3 bases, with 12 bases left in between. The germline V gene encodes CDR1 MDHEN and CDR2 SYDVKM. The assay was immunoSEQ multiplex PCR, and TCRdb's table has in-frame clones only and misses some. The sample shows over 70,000 clones, roughly 93% of them seen only once. This sample is drawn from a study of T cells in localized non-small cell lung cancer. General study results and limits: The study detected a median around 61 of the top 100 tumor clones in adjacent lung. Tumor showed lower T cell clonality than uninvolved adjacent lung, where it was highest. Elevated blood T cell density was associated with longer overall survival.

The rearrangement uses TRBV28 and TRBJ2-7; no clear D. The source is a woman between 40 and 69 years old with stage II squamous cell lung carcinoma. The specimen comprised PBMCs, sampled before any cancer treatment. CDR3 loop: CASSLGSVYEQYF. CDR3 DNA: TGTGCCAGCAGCCTCGGCAGTGTCTACGAGCAGTACTTC.